One and the same sample provided the 20 T cell receptor beta chains below, sequenced in a study of cytomegalovirus exposure and HLA in healthy donors. The primer mix had 60 Vbeta and 13 Jbeta primers. Libraries were prepared by immunoSEQ multiplex PCR; TCRdb keeps only in-frame clonotypes and omits some of them. Its listing shows 90,000 to 130,000 clones. Sample: PBMCs. These TCRs come from a middle-aged man in good health and CMV-seropositive.

The V and J genes are TRBV4-2 and TRBJ2-3; 10 bases are a match to TRBD2. Germline values: CDR1 LGHNA, CDR2 YNFKEQ. Unmatched junction bases numbered 6, after V lost 0 bases and J lost 6 bases. The CDR3 is 16 amino acids. CDR3: CASSQDGASGSDTQYF. In DNA form, the CDR3 reads TGTGCCAGCAGCCAAGATGGGGCTAGCGGGAGTGATACGCAGTATTTT.

The gene calls are TRBV5-8 and TRBJ2-7, with 7 bases lining up with TRBD1. Germline V lookup: CDR1 SGHTS, CDR2 YDEGEE. With 0 bases clipped from V and 5 bases from J, the junction kept 5 bases outside the gene matches. The CDR3 runs to 14 residues. The CDR3 here is CASSLEGARHEQYF. CDR3 DNA sequence: TGTGCCAGCAGCTTGGAGGGGGCGCGTCACGAGCAGTACTTC.

This chain links TRBV2 with TRBJ1-2, with 7 bases lining up with TRBD1. CDR3 length equals 13 residues. The junction had 5 bases not matched to a gene; V was cut back by 5 bases and J by 5 bases. Germline-derived CDR1 and CDR2 are SNHLY and FYNNEI. The CDR3 nucleotides read TGTGCCAGCAGTCCGGCAGGGGGGTATGGCTACACCTTC. It specifies CASSPAGGYGYTF. The variable domain in full, completed from reference TRBV2 and TRBJ1-2, reads EPEVTQTPSHQVTQMGQEVILRCVPISNHLYFYWYRQILGQKVEFLVSFYNNEISEKSEIFDDQFSVERPDGSNFTLKIRSTKLEDSAMYFCASSPAGGYGYTFGSGTRLTVV.

The gene calls are TRBV11-1 and TRBJ1-1; the match to TRBD1 covers 8 bases. The germline CDR1 and CDR2 sequences are SGHAT and FQDESV (reference sequence). The V gene end was trimmed by 5 bases and the J gene end by 5 bases; junction bases not matched to a gene: 7. The CDR3 length is 14 residues. As DNA, the CDR3 is TGTGCCAGCAGCACGGCCAGGGGGCGGACTGAAGCTTTCTTT. Its translation is CASSTARGRTEAFF.

The J gene is TRBJ2-2, the V gene TRBV9, with 7 bases matching TRBD1. The length of the CDR3 is 15 residues. CDR1 is SGDLS and CDR2 is YYNGEE in the germline V gene. Germline trimming cut 0 bases from V and 3 bases from J; bases unmatched to any gene: 2. DNA of the CDR3: TGTGCCAGCAGCGTAGATGGGACAGACACCGGGGAGCTGTTTTTT. Translating gives CASSVDGTDTGELFF.

This chain joins TRBV4-3 and TRBJ2-4; 8 nucleotides align to TRBD1. The CDR3 length is 19 residues. After removal of 2 bases from V and 0 bases from J, the junction contained 12 bases not matched to a gene. Germline-derived CDR1 and CDR2 are LGHNA and YSLEER. This CDR3 reads CASSQPTGDGLLAKNIQYF. In DNA form, the CDR3 reads TGCGCCAGCAGCCAACCGACAGGGGATGGACTCTTAGCCAAAAACATTCAGTACTTC.

A remark on this clone: Other DNA variants within this sample encode the same CDR3. V is TRBV5-1 and J is TRBJ1-1; D call uncertain. Germline V gene sequence: CDR1 SGHRS, CDR2 YFSETQ. V lost 4 bases and J 1 base, leaving 8 bases between the germline ends. The CDR3 runs to 13 residues. The CDR3 sequence: CASSLTPNTEAFF. In DNA form, the CDR3 reads TGCGCCAGCAGCCTGACACCGAACACTGAAGCTTTCTTT.

The genes are TRBV6-1 and TRBJ1-5; the match to TRBD1 covers 7 bases. The V gene's germline CDR1 is MNHNS and CDR2 SASEGT. V gave up 5 bases and J gave up 9 bases; unmatched junction bases: 10. The CDR3 is made up of 14 amino acids. In DNA, the CDR3 is TGTGCCAGCAGTTTCAGGACAGGCGACGGGCCCCAGCATTTT. Translating it yields CASSFRTGDGPQHF.

The V and J genes are TRBV11-2 and TRBJ1-1, with a possible D match to TRBD1 (6 bases). CDR1 and CDR2 (germline): SGHAT, FQNNGV. The CDR3 loop spans 14 amino acids. Trimming removed 5 bases at V and 5 bases at J, with 15 bases between. In nucleotides, the CDR3 is TGTGCCAGCAGCCGGGAGGGGGGTCCTACTGAAGCTTTCTTT. This sequence encodes CASSREGGPTEAFF.

The gene calls are TRBV7-2 and TRBJ1-2; D remains ambiguous. Germline V gene data show CDR1 as SGHTA and CDR2 as FQGNSA. The CDR3 consists of 15 residues. The V gene lost 3 bases and the J gene lost 9 bases, with 20 bases spanning the gap. CDR3 coding DNA: TGTGCCAGCAGCTTTAATCTGTTGCCCCCAGGTAGCTACACCTTC. It codes for CASSFNLLPPGSYTF. The full variable domain, in which reference TRBV7-2 and TRBJ1-2 provide the parts outside the CDR3, is GAGVSQSPSNKVTEKGKDVELRCDPISGHTALYWYRQSLGQGLEFLIYFQGNSAPDKSGLPSDRFSAERTGGSVSTLTIQRTQQEDSAVYLCASSFNLLPPGSYTFGSGTRLTVV.

The chain couples TRBV5-1 to TRBJ1-5; tentative D call: TRBD1 (5 bases). This CDR3 is built from 16 residues. With 0 bases removed from V and 0 bases from J, the gap between germline ends came to 10 bases. Germline V CDR1 and CDR2: SGHRS, YFSETQ. The CDR3 sequence is CASSLEGINSNQPQHF. The CDR3 region has the DNA TGCGCCAGCAGCTTGGAGGGGATTAATAGCAATCAGCCCCAGCATTTT.

The chain combines TRBV27 with TRBJ1-2; D possibly corresponds to TRBD1 (6 bases). Trimming pared 7 bases from V and 8 bases from J, leaving 17 bases between. Germline CDR1 and CDR2: MNHEY and SMNVEV (reference sequence). The CDR3 runs 13 residues. This CDR3 reads CASTPSQGFGYTF. CDR3 in DNA: TGTGCCAGCACCCCGTCACAGGGCTTCGGCTACACCTTC.

V is TRBV21-1 and J is TRBJ1-5; the table's D call, TRBD1, was not checked against the DNA. TRBV21-1 is tagged as a pseudogene. The CDR3 contains 18 residues. The CDR3 loop reads CASSKEGGGTVSNQPQHF. Here the CDR3 DNA reads TGTGCCAGCAGCAAAGAAGGCGGCGGGACAGTAAGCAATCAGCCCCAGCATTTT.

This chain links TRBV7-9 with TRBJ2-5; D unresolved. Gene TRBJ2-7 matches the end of the DNA better, so the J call may be wrong. The CDR3 extends over 11 amino acids. Germline V lookup: CDR1 SEHNR, CDR2 FQNEAQ (reference sequence). The CDR3 loop is CASSSTYEQYF. DNA of the CDR3: TGTGCCAGCAGCTCCACCTACGAGCAGTACTTC.

This chain uses TRBV5-4 with TRBJ1-1, with D maybe TRBD1 (5 bases). The CDR3 sequence is 13 residues long. In germline, CDR1 is SGHNT, CDR2 YYREEE (reference sequence). V lost 5 bases to trimming and J lost 3 bases, with 11 bases between them. CDR3 coding DNA: TGTGCCAGCAGTTCGGACAAGTACACTGAAGCTTTCTTT. It translates to CASSSDKYTEAFF.

The DNA for the CDR3 is TGCGCCAGCAGAACCGGGACTAGCGGGAGGGCCCTCACCGGGGAGCTGTTTTTT. This encodes CASRTGTSGRALTGELFF. The gene calls are TRBV10-2 and TRBJ2-2; TRBD2 agrees at 16 bases. Unmatched junction bases numbered 8, after V lost 6 bases and J lost 4 bases. The CDR3 is 18 residues long. Germline-derived CDR1 and CDR2 are WSHSY and SAAADI.

The chain is built from TRBV27 and TRBJ2-1; 10 bases match TRBD1. With V trimmed by 5 bases and J by 6 bases, 4 bases remained unmatched. This CDR3 comprises 14 residues. The germline gives CDR1 MNHEY, CDR2 SMNVEV (reference sequence). In DNA form, the CDR3 reads TGTGCCAGCAGTCCACGGACAGGGGGCAATGAGCAGTTCTTC. This sequence encodes CASSPRTGGNEQFF.

With respect to this clone: An end of the junction does not agree with germline; a read error may underlie this. J is TRBJ2-1 and V is TRBV7-3; 7 bases agree with TRBD2. Germline CDR1 is SGHTA and CDR2 is FQGTGA. The CDR3 is 17 residues long. The CDR3 loop reads CASTLTSERSSYNEQFF. The DNA of the CDR3 is TGTGCCAGCACCTTAACTAGCGAGAGGAGCTCCTACAATGAGCAGTTCTTC.

The gene calls are TRBV14 and TRBJ2-1, with unresolved D. The ends were cut back, 2 bases at V and 2 bases at J, with 10 bases in the middle. Germline CDR1 reads SGHDN; CDR2 reads FVKESK. CDR3 length equals 15 residues. The CDR3 sequence is CASSQSPGAYNEQFF. DNA for the CDR3: TGTGCCAGCAGCCAATCGCCGGGTGCCTACAATGAGCAGTTCTTC.

V gene TRBV6-4 combines with J gene TRBJ1-5; D unresolved. The V and J ends lost 3 bases and 1 base respectively, with 10 bases between them. Germline V lookup: CDR1 MRHNA, CDR2 SNTAGT. There are 15 residues in the CDR3. CDR3 nucleotide sequence: TGTGCCAGCAGTGAGGAGGCTGGAAGCAATCAGCCCCAGCATTTT. Residues: CASSEEAGSNQPQHF.